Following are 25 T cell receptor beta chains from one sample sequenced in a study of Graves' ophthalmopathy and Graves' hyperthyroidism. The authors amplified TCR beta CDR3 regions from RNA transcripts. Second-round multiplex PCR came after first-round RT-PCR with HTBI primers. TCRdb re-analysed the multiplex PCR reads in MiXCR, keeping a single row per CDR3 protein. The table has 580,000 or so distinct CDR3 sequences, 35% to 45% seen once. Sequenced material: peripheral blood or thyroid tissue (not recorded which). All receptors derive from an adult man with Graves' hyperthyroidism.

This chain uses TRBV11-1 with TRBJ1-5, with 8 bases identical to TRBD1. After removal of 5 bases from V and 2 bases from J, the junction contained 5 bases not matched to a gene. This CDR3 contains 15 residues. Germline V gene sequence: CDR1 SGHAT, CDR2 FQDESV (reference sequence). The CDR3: CASSDAGQGNQPQHF. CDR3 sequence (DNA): TGTGCCAGCAGCGATGCGGGACAGGGCAATCAGCCCCAGCATTTT. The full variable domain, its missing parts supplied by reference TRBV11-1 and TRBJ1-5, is EAEVAQSPRYKITEKSQAVAFWCDPISGHATLYWYRQILGQGPELLVQFQDESVVDDSQLPKDRFSAERLKGVDSTLKIQPAELGDSAMYLCASSDAGQGNQPQHFGDGTRLSIL.

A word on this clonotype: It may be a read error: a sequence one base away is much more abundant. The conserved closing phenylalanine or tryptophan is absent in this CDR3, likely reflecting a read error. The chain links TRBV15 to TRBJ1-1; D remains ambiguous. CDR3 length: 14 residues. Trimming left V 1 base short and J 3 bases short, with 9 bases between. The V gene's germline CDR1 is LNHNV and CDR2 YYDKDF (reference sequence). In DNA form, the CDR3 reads TGTGCCACCAGCAGAGCCCAGACACACACTGAAGCTTTCTCT. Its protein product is CATSRAQTHTEAFS.

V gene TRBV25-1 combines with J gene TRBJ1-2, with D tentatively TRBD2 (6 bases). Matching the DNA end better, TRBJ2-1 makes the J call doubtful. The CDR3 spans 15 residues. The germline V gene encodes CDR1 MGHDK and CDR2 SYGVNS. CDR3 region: CASSESRAGNNEQFF. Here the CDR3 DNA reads TGTGCCAGCAGTGAATCTCGGGCGGGAAACAATGAGCAGTTCTTC.

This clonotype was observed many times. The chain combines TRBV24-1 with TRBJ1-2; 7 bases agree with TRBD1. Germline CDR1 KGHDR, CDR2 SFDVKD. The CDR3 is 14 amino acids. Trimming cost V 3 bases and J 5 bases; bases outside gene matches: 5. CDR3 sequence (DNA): TGTGCCACCAGTGATGCCGACAGGGTTTATGGCTACACCTTC. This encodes CATSDADRVYGYTF.

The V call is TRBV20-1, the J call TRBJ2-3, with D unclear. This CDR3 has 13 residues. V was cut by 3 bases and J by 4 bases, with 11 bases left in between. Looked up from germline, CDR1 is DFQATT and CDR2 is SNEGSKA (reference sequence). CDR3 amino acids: CSARILGPDTQYF. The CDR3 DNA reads TGCAGTGCTAGGATCCTAGGACCAGATACGCAGTATTTT.

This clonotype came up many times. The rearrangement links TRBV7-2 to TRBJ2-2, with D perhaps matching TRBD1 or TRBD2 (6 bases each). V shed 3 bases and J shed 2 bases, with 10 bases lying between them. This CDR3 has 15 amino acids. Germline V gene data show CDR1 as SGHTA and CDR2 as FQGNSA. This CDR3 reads CASSLGGLNTGELFF. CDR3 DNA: TGTGCCAGCAGCTTGGGGGGCCTAAACACCGGGGAGCTGTTTTTT.

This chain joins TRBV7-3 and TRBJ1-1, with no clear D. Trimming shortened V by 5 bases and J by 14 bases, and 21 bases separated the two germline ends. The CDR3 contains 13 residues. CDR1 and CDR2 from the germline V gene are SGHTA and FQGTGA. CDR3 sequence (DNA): TGTGCCAGCAGCCCCTTCGGACCTAATGAGCAGTTCTTT. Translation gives CASSPFGPNEQFF.

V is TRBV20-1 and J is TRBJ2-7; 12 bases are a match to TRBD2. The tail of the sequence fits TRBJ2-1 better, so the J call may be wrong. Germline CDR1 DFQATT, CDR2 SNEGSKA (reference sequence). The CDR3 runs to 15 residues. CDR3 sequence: CSASRTSGMNREQFF. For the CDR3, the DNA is TGCAGTGCTAGTCGGACTAGCGGGATGAATCGCGAGCAGTTCTTC.

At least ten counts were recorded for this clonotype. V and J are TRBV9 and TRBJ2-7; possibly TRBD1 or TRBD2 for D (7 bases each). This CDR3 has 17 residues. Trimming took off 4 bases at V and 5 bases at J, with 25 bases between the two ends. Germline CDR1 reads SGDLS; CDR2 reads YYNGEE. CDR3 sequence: CASSPRVGGTAFNEQYF. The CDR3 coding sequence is TGTGCCAGCAGCCCTCGAGTGGGGGGGACAGCGTTCAACGAGCAGTACTTC.

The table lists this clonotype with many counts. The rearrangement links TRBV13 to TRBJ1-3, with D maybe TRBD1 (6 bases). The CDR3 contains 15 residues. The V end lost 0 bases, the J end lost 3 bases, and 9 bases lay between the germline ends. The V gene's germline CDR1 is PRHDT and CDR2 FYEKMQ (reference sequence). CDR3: CASSLGGGFGNTIYF. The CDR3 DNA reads TGTGCCAGCAGCTTAGGAGGGGGTTTTGGAAACACCATATATTTT.

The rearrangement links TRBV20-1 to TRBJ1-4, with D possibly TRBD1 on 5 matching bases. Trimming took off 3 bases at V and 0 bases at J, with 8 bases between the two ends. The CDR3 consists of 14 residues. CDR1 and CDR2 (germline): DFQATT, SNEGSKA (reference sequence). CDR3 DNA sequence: TGCAGTGCTAGCGGGGACCCAACTAATGAAAAACTGTTTTTT. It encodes CSASGDPTNEKLFF.

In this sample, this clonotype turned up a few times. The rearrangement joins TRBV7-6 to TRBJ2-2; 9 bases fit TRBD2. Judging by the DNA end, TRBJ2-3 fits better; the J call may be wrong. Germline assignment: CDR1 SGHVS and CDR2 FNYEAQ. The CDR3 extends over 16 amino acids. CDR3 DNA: TGTGCCAGCACCCCTCAGCGGGAGGAGGAGGCAGATACGCAGTATTTT. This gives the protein CASTPQREEEADTQYF.

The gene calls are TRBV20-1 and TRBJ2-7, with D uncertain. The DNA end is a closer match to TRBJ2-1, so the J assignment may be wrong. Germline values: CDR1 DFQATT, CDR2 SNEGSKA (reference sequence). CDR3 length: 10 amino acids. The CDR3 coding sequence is TGCAGTGCTACCTACAATGAGCAGTTCTTC. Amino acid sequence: CSATYNEQFF.

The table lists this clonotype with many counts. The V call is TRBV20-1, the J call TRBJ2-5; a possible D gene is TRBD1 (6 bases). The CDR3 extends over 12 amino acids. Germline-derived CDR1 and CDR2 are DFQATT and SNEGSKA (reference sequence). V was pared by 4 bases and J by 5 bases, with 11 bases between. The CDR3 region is CSAMDSWETQYF. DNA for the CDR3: TGCAGTGCTATGGACAGCTGGGAGACCCAGTACTTC.

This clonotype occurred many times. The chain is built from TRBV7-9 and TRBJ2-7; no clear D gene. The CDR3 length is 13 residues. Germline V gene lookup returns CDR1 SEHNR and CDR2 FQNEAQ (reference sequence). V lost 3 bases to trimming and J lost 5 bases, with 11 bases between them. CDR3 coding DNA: TGTGCCAGCAGCTTGGACGACTTCGACGAGCAGTACTTC. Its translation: CASSLDDFDEQYF. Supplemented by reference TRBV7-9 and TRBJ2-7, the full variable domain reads DTGVSQNPRHKITKRGQNVTFRCDPISEHNRLYWYRQTLGQGPEFLTYFQNEAQLEKSRLLSDRFSAERPKGSFSTLEIQRTEQGDSAMYLCASSLDDFDEQYFGPGTRLTVT.

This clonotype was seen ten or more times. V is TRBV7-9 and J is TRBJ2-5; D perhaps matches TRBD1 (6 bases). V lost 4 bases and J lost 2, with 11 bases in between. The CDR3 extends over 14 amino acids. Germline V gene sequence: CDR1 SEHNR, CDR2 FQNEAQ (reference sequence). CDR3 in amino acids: CASSSDRRQETQYF. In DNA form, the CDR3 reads TGTGCCAGCAGCTCCGACAGGAGACAAGAGACCCAGTACTTC.

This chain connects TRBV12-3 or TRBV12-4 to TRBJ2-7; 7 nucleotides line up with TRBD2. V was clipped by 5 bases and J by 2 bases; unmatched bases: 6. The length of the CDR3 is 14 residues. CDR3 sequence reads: CASSPNRGAYEQYF. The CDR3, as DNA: TGTGCCAGCAGTCCTAACCGGGGGGCCTACGAGCAGTACTTC.

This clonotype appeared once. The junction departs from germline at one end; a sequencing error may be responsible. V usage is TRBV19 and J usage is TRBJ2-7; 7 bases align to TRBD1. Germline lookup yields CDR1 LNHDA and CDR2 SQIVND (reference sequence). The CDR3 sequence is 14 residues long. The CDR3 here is CASSPTGLTYQQYF. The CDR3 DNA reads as TGTGCCAGTAGCCCGACAGGGTTAACCTACCAGCAGTACTTC.

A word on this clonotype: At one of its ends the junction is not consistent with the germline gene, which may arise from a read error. The CDR3 coding sequence is TGCGCCAGCAGCCAAGAAATATCCTCCGAGCAGTACTTC. This translates into CASSQEISSEQYF. This chain uses TRBV4-1 with TRBJ2-7; D gene ambiguous. This CDR3 has 13 residues. CDR1 is MGHRA, CDR2 YSYEKL, per germline.

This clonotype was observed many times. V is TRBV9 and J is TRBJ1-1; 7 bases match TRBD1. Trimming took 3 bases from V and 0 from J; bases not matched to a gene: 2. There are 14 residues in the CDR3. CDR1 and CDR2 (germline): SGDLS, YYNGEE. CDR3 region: CASSGQGVNTEAFF. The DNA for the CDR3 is TGTGCCAGCAGCGGGCAGGGGGTGAACACTGAAGCTTTCTTT.

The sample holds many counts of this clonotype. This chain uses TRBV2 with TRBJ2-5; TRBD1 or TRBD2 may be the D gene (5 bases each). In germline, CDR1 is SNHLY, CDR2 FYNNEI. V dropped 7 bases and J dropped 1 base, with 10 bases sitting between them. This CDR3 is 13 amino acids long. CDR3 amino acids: CASMRDLQETQYF. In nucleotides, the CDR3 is TGTGCCAGCATGAGGGACCTCCAAGAGACCCAGTACTTC. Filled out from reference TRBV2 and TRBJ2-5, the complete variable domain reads EPEVTQTPSHQVTQMGQEVILRCVPISNHLYFYWYRQILGQKVEFLVSFYNNEISEKSEIFDDQFSVERPDGSNFTLKIRSTKLEDSAMYFCASMRDLQETQYFGPGTRLLVL.

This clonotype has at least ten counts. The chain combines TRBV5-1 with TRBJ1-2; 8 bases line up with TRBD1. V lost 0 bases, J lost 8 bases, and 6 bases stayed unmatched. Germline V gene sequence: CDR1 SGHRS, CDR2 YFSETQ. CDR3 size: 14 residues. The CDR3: CASSLDGQGGGYTF. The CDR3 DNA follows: TGCGCCAGCAGCTTGGACGGACAGGGTGGGGGCTACACCTTC.

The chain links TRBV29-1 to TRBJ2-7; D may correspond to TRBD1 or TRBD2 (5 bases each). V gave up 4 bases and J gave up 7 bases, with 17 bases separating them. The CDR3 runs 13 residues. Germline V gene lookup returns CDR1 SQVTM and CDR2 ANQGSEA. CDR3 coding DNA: TGCAGCGTTGCGGGACGTACGCAGAAAGAGCAGTACTTC. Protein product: CSVAGRTQKEQYF.

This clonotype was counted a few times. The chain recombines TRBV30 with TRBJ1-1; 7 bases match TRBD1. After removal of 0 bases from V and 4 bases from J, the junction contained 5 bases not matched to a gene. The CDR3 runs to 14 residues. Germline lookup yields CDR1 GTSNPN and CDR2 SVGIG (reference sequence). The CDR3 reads CAWSVQGWGTEAFF. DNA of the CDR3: TGTGCCTGGAGTGTACAGGGGTGGGGCACTGAAGCTTTCTTT.

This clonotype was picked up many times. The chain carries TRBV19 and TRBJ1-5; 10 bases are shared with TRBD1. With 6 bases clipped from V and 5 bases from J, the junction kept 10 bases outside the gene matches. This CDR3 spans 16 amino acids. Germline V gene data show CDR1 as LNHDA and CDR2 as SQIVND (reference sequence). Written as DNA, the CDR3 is TGTGCCAGTAGCCCAGGAACCGGGACAGGGGATCAGCCCCAGCATTTT. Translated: CASSPGTGTGDQPQHF.